Each of the 14 T cell receptor beta chains below was sequenced from the same sample in a study of blood T cell repertoires in COVID-19. The protocol was immunoSEQ multiplex PCR, while the TCRdb copy is restricted to in-frame clones and leaves out a portion. The sample has 75,000 to 80,000 clones, about 88% seen once. The sequencing input was peripheral blood. These receptors all come from a human donor in a cohort sampled during active COVID-19.

This clone was detected once. The chain recombines TRBV20-1 with TRBJ2-5; maybe TRBD1 (6 bases). In germline, CDR1 is DFQATT, CDR2 SNEGSKA (reference sequence). CDR3 length equals 17 residues. V shed 3 bases and J shed 0 bases, with 20 bases lying between them. The CDR3 reads CSASTPGQTTYQETQYF. CDR3 bases: TGCAGTGCTAGTACTCCGGGACAAACAACCTACCAAGAGACCCAGTACTTC.

Of note for this clone: This sample includes further DNA sequences coding for the same CDR3. The chain couples TRBV19 to TRBJ1-1; perhaps TRBD1 as D (6 bases). Germline V gene lookup returns CDR1 LNHDA and CDR2 SQIVND (reference sequence). Trimming cost V 5 bases and J 1 base, with 8 bases left between them. CDR3 length: 13 residues. CDR3 amino acids: CASSVTGNTEAFF. CDR3 bases: TGTGCCAGTAGTGTGACAGGGAACACTGAAGCTTTCTTT.

The chain has TRBV19 and TRBJ1-6; 11 bases match TRBD1. With 3 bases clipped from V and 10 bases from J, the junction kept 5 bases outside the gene matches. The germline gives CDR1 LNHDA, CDR2 SQIVND (reference sequence). The length of the CDR3 is 15 residues. The CDR3 sequence is CASSIEGQGASPLHF. CDR3 nucleotides: TGTGCCAGTAGTATCGAAGGACAGGGGGCCTCACCCCTCCACTTT.

The rearrangement joins TRBV18 to TRBJ2-2, with D possibly TRBD1 on 5 matching bases. The V gene lost 4 bases and the J gene lost 3 bases, with 9 bases spanning the gap. The CDR3 runs to 14 residues. CDR1 is KGHSH and CDR2 is LQKENI in the germline V gene. The DNA for the CDR3 is TGTGCCAGCTCACTCCAGGGATACACCGGGGAGCTGTTTTTT. Translating it yields CASSLQGYTGELFF.

The gene calls are TRBV5-1 and TRBJ2-7; TRBD1 agrees at 7 bases. Germline CDR1 is SGHRS and CDR2 is YFSETQ. V lost 4 bases and J lost 3; bases outside the gene matches: 4. CDR3 length: 13 amino acids. Here the CDR3 DNA reads TGCGCCAGCAGCGTGGACAGGATCTACGAGCAGTACTTC. The encoded protein is CASSVDRIYEQYF.

This chain connects TRBV19 to TRBJ2-2; D gene ambiguous. The CDR3 is made up of 12 amino acids. Per germline, CDR1 LNHDA and CDR2 SQIVND (reference sequence). The germline V and J ends were trimmed by 2 bases and 7 bases, with 5 bases remaining between them. Here the CDR3 reads CASSIIHGELFF. In nucleotides, the CDR3 is TGTGCCAGTAGTATAATTCACGGGGAGCTGTTTTTT.

This clone was recorded once. The chain employs TRBV5-3 and TRBJ2-3; tentatively, D is TRBD1 (6 bases). TRBV5-3 is an ORF for which the function is uncertain. Trimming took 2 bases from V and 5 from J, leaving 21 bases between them. CDR3 size: 17 residues. This CDR3 is CARSLAGAVSVRDTQYF. The CDR3 DNA follows: TGTGCCAGAAGCTTAGCAGGGGCCGTCAGCGTCAGAGATACGCAGTATTTT.

The chain combines TRBV5-4 with TRBJ2-3; 9 nucleotides match TRBD2. Unmatched junction bases numbered 4, after V lost 2 bases and J lost 0 bases. Germline V gene data show CDR1 as SGHNT and CDR2 as YYREEE (reference sequence). The CDR3 contains 16 residues. The CDR3 sequence is CASSFVTSGSTDTQYF. CDR3 DNA: TGTGCCAGCAGCTTCGTGACTAGCGGTAGCACAGATACGCAGTATTTT.

This clone was seen only a few times. The chain couples TRBV6-5 to TRBJ2-7; a weak D match, TRBD2 (6 bases). Trimming left V 5 bases short and J 7 bases short, with 12 bases between. Per germline, CDR1 MNHEY and CDR2 SVGAGI. The CDR3 length is 12 residues. CDR3: CASSLGGREQYF. Written as DNA, the CDR3 is TGTGCCAGCAGTCTCGGGGGAAGGGAGCAGTACTTC.

V is TRBV7-2 and J is TRBJ2-7; no reliable D call. CDR3 size: 16 residues. Trimming pared 5 bases from V and 0 bases from J, leaving 17 bases between. Per the germline V gene, CDR1 is SGHTA and CDR2 is FQGNSA. CDR3 amino acids: CASSPRAGRSSYEQYF. The DNA for the CDR3 is TGTGCCAGCAGCCCAAGAGCAGGAAGAAGCTCCTACGAGCAGTACTTC.

This clone is a singleton in its sample. The genes are TRBV3-1 (or the pseudogene TRBV3-2) and TRBJ2-2; 14 nucleotides align to TRBD2. The V gene's germline CDR1 is LGHDT and CDR2 YNNKEL (reference sequence). J was trimmed by 7 bases and V by 5 bases; bases with no gene match: 9. This CDR3 contains 17 residues. For the CDR3, the DNA is TGTGCCAGCAGCAACCCAGGGACTAGCGGGAGCATCGGGGAGCTGTTTTTT. Protein sequence: CASSNPGTSGSIGELFF.

CDR3 protein: CAWSVDIFYGYTF. The CDR3 region has the DNA TGTGCCTGGAGTGTGGACATATTCTATGGCTACACCTTC. The chain uses TRBV30 and TRBJ1-2; tentative D call: TRBD1 (5 bases). The length of the CDR3 is 13 residues. The germline CDR1 and CDR2 sequences are GTSNPN and SVGIG (reference sequence). The ends were cut back, 0 bases at V and 4 bases at J, with 9 bases in the middle.

V gene TRBV28 combines with J gene TRBJ2-3; TRBD2 matches 9 bases. V lost 6 bases and J lost 2; bases outside the gene matches: 12. The CDR3 runs to 17 residues. Germline V lookup: CDR1 MDHEN, CDR2 SYDVKM. DNA of the CDR3: TGTGCCAGCAGCCAGGCTTTAGCGGGAGTGGTCACAGATACGCAGTATTTT. It codes for CASSQALAGVVTDTQYF.

This chain links TRBV27 with TRBJ2-3; 7 bases are a match to TRBD2. Per the germline V gene, CDR1 is MNHEY and CDR2 is SMNVEV (reference sequence). The ends lost 5 bases at V and 2 bases at J; junction bases unmatched: 4. CDR3 length: 14 amino acids. The CDR3 nucleotides read TGTGCCAGCAGTCCGGGACTAAACACAGATACGCAGTATTTT. This encodes CASSPGLNTDTQYF.